This T cell receptor (beta chain) is from a study of Tregs in tolerant kidney transplant recipients. Data came from immunoSEQ multiplex PCR; TCRdb stores just in-frame clones and leaves some out. Of tens of thousands of clones listed, roughly 84% are singletons. CD4+CD25+CD127- Tregs, CD4+CD25- non-Tregs, CD4 and CD8 cells were sorted. Remarks on this clone: The target antigen is unknown.

The V and J ends lost 2 bases and 6 bases respectively, with 12 bases between them. The CDR3 runs 14 residues. CDR1 SGHTA and CDR2 FQGTGA come from the germline V gene. Study-wide findings and caveats: Biological reproducibility was not directly addressed, but technical replication error appeared minimal. Expanding Tregs on activated donor B cells appeared to best identify donor-specific TCRbeta clones.

Sequencing was performed on CD4+ T cells from blood. V gene TRBV7-3 combines with J gene TRBJ2-3; no firm D call. This clonotype was obtained from a human donor in good health. The CDR3 sequence is CASSLYPASDTQYF. As DNA, the CDR3 is TGTGCCAGCAGCTTATATCCAGCGTCGGATACGCAGTATTTT. The full variable domain, its missing parts supplied by reference TRBV7-3 and TRBJ2-3, is GAGVSQTPSNKVTEKGKYVELRCDPISGHTALYWYRQSLGQGPEFLIYFQGTGAADDSGLPNDRFFAVRPEGSVSTLKIQRTERGDSAVYLCASSLYPASDTQYFGPGTRLTVL.